Listed below are T cell receptor beta chains from one sample, sequenced in a study of shared clonotypes between healthy human individuals. Profiled with immunoSEQ multiplex PCR; TCRdb holds only in-frame clones, not every one. The sample consists of 2 million to 2.5 million clones, approximately 96% of them appearing once. The sample comprised naive CD4+ T cells sorted from blood. The receptor set was obtained from a man between 18 and 35 years old in good health. Each CDR3 is given with its conserved first and last residue. Fields, in order: V gene, clone size, D gene, J gene, CDR3 protein, CDR3 DNA. D genes are given only for firm matches. Only some rows state a clone size, as once, few, many or a class for expanded clones.

TRBV29-1,-,TRBD2,TRBJ2-7,CSVIAGGSGEQYF,TGCAGCGTCATAGCGGGAGGATCGGGCGAGCAGTACTTC
TRBV18,-,TRBD2,TRBJ2-7,CASSPPGLAPFEQYF,TGTGCCAGCTCACCACCGGGACTAGCGCCCTTTGAGCAGTACTTC
TRBV2,-,TRBD1,TRBJ1-4,CASSRDSKNEKLFF,TGTGCCAGCAGCCGGGACAGCAAAAATGAAAAACTGTTTTTT
TRBV6-5,-,-,TRBJ1-4,CASGTPGINEKLFF,TGTGCCAGCGGGACCCCGGGGATTAATGAAAAACTGTTTTTT
TRBV2,-,TRBD1,TRBJ1-2,CASRDRGHLGYTF,TGTGCCAGCAGAGACAGGGGGCATCTTGGCTACACCTTC
TRBV6-1,once,-,TRBJ1-1,CASSDRSHTEAFF,TGTGCCAGCAGTGATAGGAGCCACACTGAAGCTTTCTTT
TRBV18,-,TRBD1,TRBJ2-7,CASSPPHRGAYEQYF,TGTGCCAGCTCACCACCCCACAGGGGGGCCTACGAGCAGTACTTC
TRBV9,-,-,TRBJ2-3,CASSVGRGEGDTQYF,TGTGCCAGCAGCGTAGGTAGGGGGGAAGGAGATACGCAGTATTTT
TRBV30,few,TRBD1,TRBJ1-6,CAWNRDSYSPLHF,TGTGCCTGGAATCGGGACAGTTATTCACCCCTCCACTTT
TRBV29-1,-,-,TRBJ2-2,CSAGGYHTGELFF,TGCAGCGCCGGAGGCTACCACACCGGGGAGCTGTTTTTT
TRBV20-1,-,-,TRBJ1-2,CSARAGYGYTF,TGCAGTGCTAGAGCAGGGTACGGCTACACCTTC
TRBV5-1,-,-,TRBJ1-1,CASSGDTNTEAFF,TGCGCCAGCAGCGGGGACACTAACACTGAAGCTTTCTTT
TRBV5-4,-,-,TRBJ2-7,CASSPKETGIHYEQYF,TGTGCCAGCAGCCCTAAGGAGACAGGAATCCATTACGAGCAGTACTTC
TRBV5-1,-,TRBD2,TRBJ2-7,CASSNPAGGKEQYF,TGCGCCAGCAGCAACCCAGCGGGGGGGAAAGAGCAGTACTTC
TRBV6-5,-,-,TRBJ2-3,CASSYLSGADTQYF,TGTGCCAGCAGTTACTTATCAGGGGCAGATACGCAGTATTTT
TRBV6-6,-,TRBD1,TRBJ1-4,CASKERTGRWGEKLFF,TGTGCCAGCAAGGAACGGACAGGGCGGTGGGGTGAAAAACTGTTTTTT